Given below is one T cell receptor (beta chain) in context. The data are from a study of shared clonotypes between healthy human individuals. Here immunoSEQ multiplex PCR was the method, and the copy in TCRdb shows in-frame clones only, minus some. This repertoire shows about 1 million clones, 75% found once; its top ten account for over 1.3%. This CDR3 region has 14 residues. Germline V gives CDR1 SGDLS, CDR2 YYNGEE. V was pared by 4 bases and J by 9 bases, with 17 bases between. The sequence came from a man aged 18-30 years in good health. The sample comprised memory CD4+ T cells sorted from blood. The subset: CD45RA-negative fraction. The chain has TRBV9 and TRBJ2-1; tentatively, D is TRBD1 (5 bases). CDR3 in amino acids: CASSKGVGQGEQFF. CDR3 sequence (DNA): TGTGCCAGCAGCAAAGGGGTCGGCCAAGGTGAGCAGTTCTTC. The variable domain in full, completed from reference TRBV9 and TRBJ2-1, reads DSGVTQTPKHLITATGQRVTLRCSPRSGDLSVYWYQQSLDQGLQFLIQYYNGEERAKGNILERFSAQQFPDLHSELNLSSLELGDSALYFCASSKGVGQGEQFFGPGTRLTVL.